Sequencing of this T cell receptor (beta chain) was carried out in a study of early T cells in non-severe SARS-CoV-2 infection. Overall study context: RNA in bulk from unsorted whole blood was sequenced, and chains were unpaired. General study findings and limits: VDJdb matches were skewed toward anti-spike CD8 T cell responses.

Individual cDNA molecules received unique molecular identifiers. TCRdb processed the 5' RACE reads anew with MiXCR; each CDR3 protein has one entry. This sample has roughly 70,000 distinct CDR3 sequences, with 18% found just once. Germline values: CDR1 SGHRS, CDR2 YFSETQ. This CDR3 is 15 amino acids long. V was pared by 5 bases and J by 3 bases, with 15 bases between. With respect to this clonotype: What it binds is unknown.

The sample here was whole blood, taken at baseline. The receptor was isolated from an adult who was a healthcare worker with PCR-confirmed SARS-CoV-2 infection or an uninfected control (not recorded which). The chain uses TRBV5-1 and TRBJ1-5; D is uncertain. CDR3 sequence reads: CASRPGFDNNQPQHF. For the CDR3, the DNA is TGCGCCAGCAGACCCGGTTTCGATAACAATCAGCCCCAGCATTTT.